The present T cell receptor beta chain was sequenced within a study of read filtering for tumor transcriptome and immune sequencing. Study as a whole: Whole-transcriptome libraries were prepared after DNase treatment. IR-seq gave about 4.05 to 11 million TCR reads per sample; RNA-seq gave roughly 80 to 1,300. Study findings and constraints: Even smaller IR-seq throughput identified most shared clonotypes.

Ten or more counts support this clonotype. Its antigen is not known. Molecular barcoded adaptors covering alpha/delta and beta/gamma chains were used on roughly 400 ng RNA. MiXCR, applied by TCRdb to the reads, yields one record per CDR3 protein. The sample contains roughly 90,000 distinct CDR3 sequences, 20% to 25% of which appear only once. This receptor was obtained from a donor at least 40 years old with multiple myeloma. The sample taken for sequencing was a population of CD138-negative cells sorted from bone marrow.

The CDR3 DNA reads as TGCGCCAGCAGCTTGGGGGCCTCGAGGGCCAACGTCCTGACTTTC. Amino acids: CASSLGASRANVLTF. The V gene is TRBV5-1, the J gene TRBJ2-6, with no clear D. Trimming pared 0 bases from V and 5 bases from J, leaving 9 bases between. Per germline, CDR1 SGHRS and CDR2 YFSETQ. The CDR3 consists of 15 residues.